This T cell receptor beta chain was sequenced in a study of blood T cell repertoires in COVID-19. The overall study: From T cells, B-cell-depleted T cells, or PBMCs came the material, which was cDNA or gDNA.

Data came from immunoSEQ multiplex PCR; TCRdb stores just in-frame clones and leaves some out. Altogether about 500,000 clones are present, 70% to 90% being singletons, with the ten largest covering about 8%. Regarding this clone: Additional DNA sequences in this sample encode the identical CDR3.

CDR1 is SGHRS and CDR2 is YFSETQ in the germline V gene. Trimming pared 4 bases from V and 3 bases from J, leaving 5 bases between. The CDR3 consists of 11 residues. The V and J genes are TRBV5-1 and TRBJ2-7; D is unresolved. Material for sequencing was peripheral blood. The sequence was obtained from a woman aged 45-60 years with COVID-19, enrolled during active disease. The CDR3 loop reads CASSLGYEQYF. CDR3 nucleotides: TGCGCCAGCAGCCTCGGCTACGAGCAGTACTTC. Full variable domain (remainder filled in from reference TRBV5-1 and TRBJ2-7): KAGVTQTPRYLIKTRGQQVTLSCSPISGHRSVSWYQQTPGQGLQFLFEYFSETQRNKGNFPGRFSGRQFSNSRSEMNVSTLELGDSALYLCASSLGYEQYFGPGTRLTVT.